This T cell receptor (beta chain) was obtained from a study of blood T cell repertoires in COVID-19. For the study at large: Italy, Spain and the United States were the sources of the convalescent and acute COVID-19 samples. PBMCs, B-cell-depleted T cells, or T cells were the source of the cDNA or gDNA that made up the material.

V was pared by 7 bases and J by 6 bases, with 5 bases of the junction left unmatched. This CDR3 has 13 residues. In germline, CDR1 is MNHEY, CDR2 SVGAGI. Authors' methods: Nucleated cell number was recorded as an estimate derived from reference gene primer amplification. Here immunoSEQ multiplex PCR was the method, and the copy in TCRdb shows in-frame clones only, minus some. V and J calls and clone size follow that table, whereas D and trimming were derived from the DNA. The sample consists of tens of thousands of clones, approximately 85% of them appearing once. V and J are TRBV6-5 and TRBJ1-5; 8 bases line up with TRBD1. Sequenced input: peripheral blood. The TCR originated in a man in his 60s with active or convalescent COVID-19. The CDR3 coding sequence is TGTGCCAGCACCAGGGGGCATGGTCAGCCCCAGCATTTT. This translates into CASTRGHGQPQHF.